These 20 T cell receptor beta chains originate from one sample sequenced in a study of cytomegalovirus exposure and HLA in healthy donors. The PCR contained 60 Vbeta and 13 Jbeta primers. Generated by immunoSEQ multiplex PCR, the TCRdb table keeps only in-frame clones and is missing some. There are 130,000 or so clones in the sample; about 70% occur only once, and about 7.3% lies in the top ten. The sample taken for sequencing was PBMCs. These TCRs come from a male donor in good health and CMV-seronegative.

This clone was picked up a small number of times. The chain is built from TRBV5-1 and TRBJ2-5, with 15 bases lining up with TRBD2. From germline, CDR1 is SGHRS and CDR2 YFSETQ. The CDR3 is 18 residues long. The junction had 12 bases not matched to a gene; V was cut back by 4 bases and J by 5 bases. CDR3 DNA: TGCGCCAGCAGCCCCGGGACTAGCGGGGGGCCGGGGAGGGAGACCCAGTACTTC. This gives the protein CASSPGTSGGPGRETQYF.

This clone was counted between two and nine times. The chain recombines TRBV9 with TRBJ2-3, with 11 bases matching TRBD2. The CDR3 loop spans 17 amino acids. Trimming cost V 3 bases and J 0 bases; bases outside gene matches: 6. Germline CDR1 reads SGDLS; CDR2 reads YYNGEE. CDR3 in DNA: TGTGCCAGCAGCGCTAGCGGGGGGACCTTAAGCACAGATACGCAGTATTTT. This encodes CASSASGGTLSTDTQYF.

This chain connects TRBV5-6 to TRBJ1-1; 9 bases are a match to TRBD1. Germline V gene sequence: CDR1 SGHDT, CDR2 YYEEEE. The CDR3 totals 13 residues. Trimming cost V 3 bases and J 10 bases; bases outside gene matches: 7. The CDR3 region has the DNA TGTGCCAGCAGCTCCGGGACAGGGCGTCTAGCTTTCTTT. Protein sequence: CASSSGTGRLAFF.

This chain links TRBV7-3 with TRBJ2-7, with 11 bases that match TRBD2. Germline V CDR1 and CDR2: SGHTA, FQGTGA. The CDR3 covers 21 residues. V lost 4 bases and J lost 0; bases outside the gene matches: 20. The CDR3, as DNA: TGTGCCAGCAGCTCAGATAGAGCTTTTGGTCTAGCGGGAGGAAACTCCTACGAGCAGTACTTC. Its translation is CASSSDRAFGLAGGNSYEQYF.

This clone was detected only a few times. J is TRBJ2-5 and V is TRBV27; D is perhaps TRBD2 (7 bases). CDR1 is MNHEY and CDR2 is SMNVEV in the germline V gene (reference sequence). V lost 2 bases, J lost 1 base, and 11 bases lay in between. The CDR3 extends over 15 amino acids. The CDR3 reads CASSLRGAGQETQYF. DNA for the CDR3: TGTGCCAGCAGTTTACGGGGGGCTGGCCAAGAGACCCAGTACTTC.

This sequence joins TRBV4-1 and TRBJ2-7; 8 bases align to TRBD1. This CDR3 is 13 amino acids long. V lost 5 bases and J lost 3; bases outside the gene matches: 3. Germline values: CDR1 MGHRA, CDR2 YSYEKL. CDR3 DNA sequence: TGCGCCAGCAGCGGACAGGGAGACTACGAGCAGTACTTC. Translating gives CASSGQGDYEQYF.

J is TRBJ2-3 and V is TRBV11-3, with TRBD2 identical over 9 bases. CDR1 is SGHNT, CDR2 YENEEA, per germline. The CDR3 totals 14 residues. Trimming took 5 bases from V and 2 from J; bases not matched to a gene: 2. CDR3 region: CASSLAGFTDTQYF. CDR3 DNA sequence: TGTGCCAGCAGCCTAGCGGGGTTCACAGATACGCAGTATTTT.

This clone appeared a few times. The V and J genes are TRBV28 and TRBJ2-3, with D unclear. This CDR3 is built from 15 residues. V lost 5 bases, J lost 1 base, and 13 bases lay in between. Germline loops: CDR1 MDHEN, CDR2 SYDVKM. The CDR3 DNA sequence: TGTGCCAGCAGTCCCCCCGTACGGGGCACAGATACGCAGTATTTT. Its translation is CASSPPVRGTDTQYF.

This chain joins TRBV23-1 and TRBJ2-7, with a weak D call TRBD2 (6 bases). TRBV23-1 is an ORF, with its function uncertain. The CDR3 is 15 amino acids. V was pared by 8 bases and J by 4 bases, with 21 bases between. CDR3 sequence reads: CASSLGGREGYEQYF. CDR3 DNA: TGCGCCAGCTCTTTAGGAGGGCGGGAAGGGTACGAGCAGTACTTC.

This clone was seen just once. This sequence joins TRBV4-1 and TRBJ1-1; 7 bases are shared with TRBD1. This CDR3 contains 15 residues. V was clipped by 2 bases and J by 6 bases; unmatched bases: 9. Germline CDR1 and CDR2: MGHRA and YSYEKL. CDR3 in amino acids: CASSQPGSRGAEAFF. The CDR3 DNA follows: TGCGCCAGCAGCCAACCGGGATCCAGGGGGGCTGAAGCTTTCTTT.

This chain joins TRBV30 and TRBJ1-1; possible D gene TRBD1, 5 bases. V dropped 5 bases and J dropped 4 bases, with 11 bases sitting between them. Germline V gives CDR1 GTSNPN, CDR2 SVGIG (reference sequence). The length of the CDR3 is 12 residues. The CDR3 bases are TGTGCCTGGTGCAGGGCGAGCACTGAAGCTTTCTTT. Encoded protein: CAWCRASTEAFF.

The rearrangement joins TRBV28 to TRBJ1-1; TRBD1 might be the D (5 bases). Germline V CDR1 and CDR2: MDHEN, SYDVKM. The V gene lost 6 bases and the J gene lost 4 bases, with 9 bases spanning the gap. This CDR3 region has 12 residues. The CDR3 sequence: CASRGQGTEAFF. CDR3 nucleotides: TGTGCCAGCAGGGGGCAGGGCACTGAAGCTTTCTTT.

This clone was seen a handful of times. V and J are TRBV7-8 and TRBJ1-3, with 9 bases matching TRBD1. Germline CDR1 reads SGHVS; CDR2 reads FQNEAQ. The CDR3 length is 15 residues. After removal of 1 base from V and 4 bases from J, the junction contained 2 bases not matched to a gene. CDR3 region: CASSLGTGVGNTIYF. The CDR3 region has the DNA TGTGCCAGCAGCTTAGGGACAGGGGTCGGAAACACCATATATTTT.

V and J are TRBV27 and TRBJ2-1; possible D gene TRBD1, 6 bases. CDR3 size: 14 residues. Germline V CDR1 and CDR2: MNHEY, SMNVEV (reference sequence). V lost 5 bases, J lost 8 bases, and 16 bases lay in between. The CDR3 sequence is CASSPKGQFDEQFF. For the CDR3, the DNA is TGTGCCAGCAGTCCCAAAGGACAGTTTGATGAGCAGTTCTTC.

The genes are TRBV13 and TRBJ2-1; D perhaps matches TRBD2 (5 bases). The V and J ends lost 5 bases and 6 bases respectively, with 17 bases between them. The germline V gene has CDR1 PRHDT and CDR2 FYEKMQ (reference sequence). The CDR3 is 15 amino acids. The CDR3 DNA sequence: TGTGCCAGCAGCCCTAGCCCCGGCGGAGTCAATGAGCAGTTCTTC. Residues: CASSPSPGGVNEQFF. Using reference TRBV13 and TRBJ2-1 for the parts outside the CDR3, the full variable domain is AAGVIQSPRHLIKEKRETATLKCYPIPRHDTVYWYQQGPGQDPQFLISFYEKMQSDKGSIPDRFSAQQFSDYHSELNMSSLELGDSALYFCASSPSPGGVNEQFFGPGTRLTVL.

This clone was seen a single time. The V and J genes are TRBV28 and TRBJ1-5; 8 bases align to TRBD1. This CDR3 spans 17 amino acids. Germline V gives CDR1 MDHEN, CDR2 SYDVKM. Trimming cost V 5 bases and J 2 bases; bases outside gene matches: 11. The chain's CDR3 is CASSVRQGLGGNQPQHF. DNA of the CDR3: TGTGCCAGCAGTGTACGACAGGGGTTGGGGGGCAATCAGCCCCAGCATTTT.

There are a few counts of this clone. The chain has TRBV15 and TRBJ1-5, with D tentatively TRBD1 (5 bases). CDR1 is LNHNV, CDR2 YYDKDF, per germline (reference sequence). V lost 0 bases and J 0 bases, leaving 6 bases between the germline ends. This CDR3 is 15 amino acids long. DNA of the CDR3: TGTGCCACCAGCAGAGACAGGGCTAGCAATCAGCCCCAGCATTTT. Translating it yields CATSRDRASNQPQHF. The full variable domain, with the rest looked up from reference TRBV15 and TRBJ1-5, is DAMVIQNPRYQVTQFGKPVTLSCSQTLNHNVMYWYQQKSSQAPKLLFHYYDKDFNNEADTPDNFQSRRPNTSFCFLDIRSPGLGDTAMYLCATSRDRASNQPQHFGDGTRLSIL.

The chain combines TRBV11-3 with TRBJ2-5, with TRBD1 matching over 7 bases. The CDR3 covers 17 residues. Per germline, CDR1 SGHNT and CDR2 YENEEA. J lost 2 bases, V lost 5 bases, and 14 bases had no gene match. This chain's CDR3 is CASSPGDRWAPQETQYF. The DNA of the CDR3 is TGTGCCAGCAGCCCTGGGGACAGATGGGCACCACAAGAGACCCAGTACTTC.

This CDR3 reads CASSAILAGGVLDSYEQYF. Written as DNA, the CDR3 is TGTGCCAGCAGCGCGATACTAGCGGGAGGGGTCCTCGACTCCTACGAGCAGTACTTC. The rearrangement uses TRBV2 and TRBJ2-5, with 13 bases that match TRBD2. Near its end, the DNA agrees better with TRBJ2-7, so the J call may be wrong. The CDR3 has 19 amino acids. Germline V gene lookup returns CDR1 SNHLY and CDR2 FYNNEI.

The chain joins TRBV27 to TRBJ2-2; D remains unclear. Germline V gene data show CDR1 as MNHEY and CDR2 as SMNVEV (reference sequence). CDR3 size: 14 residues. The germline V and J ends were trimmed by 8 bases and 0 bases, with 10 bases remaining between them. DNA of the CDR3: TGTGCCAGCCTGTACTCGGCGAACACCGGGGAGCTGTTTTTT. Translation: CASLYSANTGELFF.